The 7 T cell receptor beta chains below all came from one sample that was sequenced in a study of blood T cell repertoires in COVID-19. Sequencing used immunoSEQ multiplex PCR; TCRdb keeps in-frame clones, though not all of them. The sample shows about 230,000 clones, 65% to 90% of them seen only once. The specimen sequenced was peripheral blood. Receptors were obtained from a man aged 40-49 years who had recovered from COVID-19.

This clone was seen a single time. The chain joins TRBV30 to TRBJ2-5; D might be TRBD2 (5 bases). The germline CDR1 and CDR2 sequences are GTSNPN and SVGIG (reference sequence). This CDR3 is built from 11 residues. The ends were cut back, 8 bases at V and 5 bases at J, with 12 bases in the middle. The CDR3 loop is CAPGRRETQYF. In DNA form, the CDR3 reads TGTGCCCCTGGACGGAGGGAGACCCAGTACTTC.

This chain connects TRBV6-5 to TRBJ2-7; tentatively, D is TRBD1 (6 bases). The CDR3 is made up of 14 amino acids. CDR1 is MNHEY, CDR2 SVGAGI, per germline. V was pared by 6 bases and J by 3 bases, with 15 bases between. The CDR3 nucleotides are TGTGCCAGCAGGGCGACAGGAAACCACTACGAGCAGTACTTC. Its protein is CASRATGNHYEQYF.

The chain recombines TRBV5-1 with TRBJ2-5, with D perhaps matching TRBD2 (6 bases). Trimming took off 1 base at V and 4 bases at J, with 8 bases between the two ends. The CDR3 totals 13 residues. Per the germline V gene, CDR1 is SGHRS and CDR2 is YFSETQ. The CDR3 here is CASSLLEGETQYF. In nucleotides, the CDR3 is TGCGCCAGCAGCTTGCTGGAGGGAGAGACCCAGTACTTC.

This clone was detected only a few times. This chain uses TRBV7-9 with TRBJ2-7; D might be TRBD2 (6 bases). There are 17 residues in the CDR3. Trimming took off 0 bases at V and 1 base at J, with 16 bases between the two ends. CDR1 is SEHNR, CDR2 FQNEAQ, per germline (reference sequence). As DNA, the CDR3 is TGTGCCAGCAGCTTAGCGTATGGTAGACTAGTGTCCTACGAGCAGTACTTC. It translates to CASSLAYGRLVSYEQYF.

The rearrangement joins TRBV7-6 to TRBJ2-1; D ambiguous. Germline CDR1 SGHVS, CDR2 FNYEAQ. V shed 2 bases and J shed 3 bases, with 8 bases lying between them. The length of the CDR3 is 14 residues. The CDR3 DNA sequence: TGTGCCAGCAGCTTAAGTAGCCTCTACAATGAGCAGTTCTTC. Encoded protein: CASSLSSLYNEQFF.

This rearrangement joins TRBV5-6 to TRBJ2-2, with a possible D match to TRBD1 (5 bases). The V and J ends lost 0 bases and 5 bases respectively, with 14 bases between them. The CDR3 runs to 16 residues. The germline V gene encodes CDR1 SGHDT and CDR2 YYEEEE. The CDR3 nucleotides are TGTGCCAGCAGCTTGGGACAGCTTCTAGAAACCGGGGAGCTGTTTTTT. Residues: CASSLGQLLETGELFF.

This chain uses TRBV5-4 with TRBJ2-3, with 12 bases matching TRBD2. Trimming took 4 bases from V and 4 from J; bases not matched to a gene: 16. Germline loops: CDR1 SGHNT, CDR2 YYREEE (reference sequence). The CDR3 is 19 amino acids. CDR3 sequence: CASSRGLAGQLNAPDTQYF. In nucleotides, the CDR3 is TGTGCCAGCAGCCGGGGACTAGCGGGCCAATTAAACGCCCCAGATACGCAGTATTTT.